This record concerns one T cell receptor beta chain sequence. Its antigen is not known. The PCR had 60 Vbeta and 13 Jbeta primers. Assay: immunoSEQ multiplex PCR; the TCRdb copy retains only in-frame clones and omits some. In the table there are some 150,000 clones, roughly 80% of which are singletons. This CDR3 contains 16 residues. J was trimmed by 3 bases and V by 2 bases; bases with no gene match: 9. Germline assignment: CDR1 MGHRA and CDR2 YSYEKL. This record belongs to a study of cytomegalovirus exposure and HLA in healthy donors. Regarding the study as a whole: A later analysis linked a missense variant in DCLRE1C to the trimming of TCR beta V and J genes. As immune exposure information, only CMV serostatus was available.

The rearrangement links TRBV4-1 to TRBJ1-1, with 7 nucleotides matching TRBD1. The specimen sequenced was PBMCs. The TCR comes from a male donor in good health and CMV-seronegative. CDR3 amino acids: CASSQRGIQGDTEAFF. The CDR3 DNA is TGCGCCAGCAGCCAAAGGGGAATCCAGGGGGACACTGAAGCTTTCTTT.